These 20 T cell receptor beta chains originate from one sample sequenced in a study of T-cell memory formation after mild COVID-19. TCRdb re-called the 5' RACE reads through MiXCR, storing one row per CDR3 protein. Counted here are hundreds of thousands of distinct CDR3 sequences, roughly 20% occurring once; the ten biggest clones make up 9% to 15%. Sequencing input: PBMCs or a T cell subset sorted from them (not recorded which). These receptors were obtained from an adult woman who had mild COVID-19 (a few samples of this study predate the infection). Cell type and time point are not known.

This clonotype has only a few counts. Compared with germline, one end of the junction differs, possibly owing to a read error. The chain recombines TRBV5-1 with TRBJ2-3, with 11 positions matching TRBD1. From germline, CDR1 is SGHRS and CDR2 YFSETQ. CDR3 length equals 16 residues. In DNA form, the CDR3 reads TGCGCCAGCAGTTTGGACAGGGGGCCCCCCTCAGATACGCAGTATTTT. Protein: CASSLDRGPPSDTQYF.

This clonotype was counted a few times. This chain uses TRBV24-1 with TRBJ2-2; D uncertain. V lost 5 bases and J 4 bases, leaving 13 bases between the germline ends. This CDR3 is 15 amino acids long. The germline V gene encodes CDR1 KGHDR and CDR2 SFDVKD. The CDR3 nucleotides read TGTGCCACCAGTGCCCTTGGTTCAGGCACCGGGGAGCTGTTTTTT. Its protein is CATSALGSGTGELFF.

This clonotype came up a few times. CDR3 DNA sequence: TGTGCCAGCAGTTCCGACCAAGGTGGGAACACTGAAGCTTTCTTT. Encoded protein: CASSSDQGGNTEAFF. The V and J genes are TRBV12-3 or TRBV12-4 and TRBJ1-1; no reliable D call. V was clipped by 4 bases and J by 1 base, with 13 bases between them. The CDR3 runs to 15 residues.

This chain joins TRBV29-1 and TRBJ2-2; TRBD1 or TRBD2 may be the D gene (5 bases each). Trimming left V 5 bases short and J 0 bases short, with 7 bases between. The CDR3 is 13 residues long. Per germline, CDR1 SQVTM and CDR2 ANQGSEA. The CDR3 here is CSVRDPNTGELFF. As DNA, the CDR3 is TGCAGCGTTAGGGACCCGAACACCGGGGAGCTGTTTTTT.

V gene TRBV12-3 or TRBV12-4 combines with J gene TRBJ2-3; no definite D call. This CDR3 comprises 15 residues. Deletions cut 7 bases from V and 2 bases from J, with 16 bases between. CDR3 residues: CASTNRVDYTDTQYF. The CDR3 DNA is TGTGCCAGCACTAATAGGGTGGATTACACAGATACGCAGTATTTT.

The chain couples TRBV30 to TRBJ2-5, with a weak D call TRBD2 (6 bases). Germline assignment: CDR1 GTSNPN and CDR2 SVGIG (reference sequence). Trimming pared 2 bases from V and 2 bases from J, leaving 15 bases between. The CDR3 sequence is 15 residues long. The CDR3 nucleotides are TGTGCCTGGAGTTGGAGGGGAACCCCGCAAGAGACCCAGTACTTC. This gives the protein CAWSWRGTPQETQYF.

This sequence joins TRBV12-3 or TRBV12-4 and TRBJ1-2; D is unresolved. The CDR3 has 12 amino acids. V was clipped by 5 bases and J by 3 bases, with 7 bases between them. CDR3 DNA: TGTGCCAGCAGTGCACAGTACTATGGCTACACCTTC. Its translation is CASSAQYYGYTF.

The chain combines TRBV11-1 with TRBJ2-2; D call uncertain. The CDR3 has 15 amino acids. Germline V gene sequence: CDR1 SGHAT, CDR2 FQDESV (reference sequence). V was cut by 5 bases and J by 3 bases, with 13 bases left in between. Written as DNA, the CDR3 is TGTGCCAGCAGCCTTGTTGAAGTGGACACCGGGGAGCTGTTTTTT. Translation gives CASSLVEVDTGELFF.

This rearrangement joins TRBV5-4 to TRBJ1-2; the D is unclear. Germline CDR1 is SGHNT and CDR2 is YYREEE (reference sequence). Deletions cut 0 bases from V and 4 bases from J, with 10 bases between. The CDR3 sequence is 14 residues long. DNA for the CDR3: TGTGCCAGCAGCTTGGCCGGACTGAGCTATGGCTACACCTTC. Its translation is CASSLAGLSYGYTF.

This clonotype has a handful of counts. The J gene is TRBJ2-7, the V gene TRBV20-1; 7 nucleotides agree with TRBD2. The CDR3 runs 13 residues. After removal of 3 bases from V and 7 bases from J, the junction contained 9 bases not matched to a gene. Germline V gene data show CDR1 as DFQATT and CDR2 as SNEGSKA (reference sequence). This CDR3 is CSASPRLAGEQYF. CDR3 DNA: TGCAGTGCTAGTCCACGACTAGCCGGGGAGCAGTACTTC.

This chain uses TRBV19 with TRBJ2-7; D not certain. V was cut by 5 bases and J by 3 bases, with 11 bases left in between. Per the germline V gene, CDR1 is LNHDA and CDR2 is SQIVND (reference sequence). This CDR3 is 13 amino acids long. CDR3 residues: CASSVIGHYEQYF. The CDR3 bases are TGTGCCAGTAGTGTAATCGGCCACTACGAGCAGTACTTC.

Note on this clonotype: The CDR3 does not close with the conserved phenylalanine or tryptophan, likely indicating a read error. The DNA is omitted, as the CDR3 cannot be located on it reliably, and the CDR3 follows TCRdb's listing. The V and J genes are TRBV12-3 or TRBV12-4 and TRBJ1-1; the table calls TRBD1, which could not be checked here. The CDR3 is 12 residues long, counting both termini. This CDR3 is CASSKGRDGIII.

This sequence joins TRBV15 and TRBJ2-6, with D possibly TRBD1 on 5 matching bases. Germline V gene lookup returns CDR1 LNHNV and CDR2 YYDKDF (reference sequence). This CDR3 is 17 amino acids long. Deletions cut 3 bases from V and 1 base from J, with 13 bases between. CDR3 DNA: TGTGCCACCAGCAGGTCGACAGATGAGTCTGGGGCCAACGTCCTGACTTTC. Protein sequence: CATSRSTDESGANVLTF.

J is TRBJ2-1 and V is TRBV5-1; 9 nucleotides align to TRBD2. The CDR3 runs to 14 residues. Trimming at V came to 1 base and at J to 9 bases, leaving 5 bases not matched to a gene. From germline, CDR1 is SGHRS and CDR2 YFSETQ. The DNA of the CDR3 is TGCGCCAGCAGCTTGAATCCTAGCGGGGCTGAGCAGTTCTTC. Translation: CASSLNPSGAEQFF.

The rearrangement joins TRBV5-6 to TRBJ2-7; TRBD1 might be the D (5 bases). Trimming took 0 bases from V and 2 from J, leaving 18 bases between them. The germline gives CDR1 SGHDT, CDR2 YYEEEE. This CDR3 comprises 17 residues. The CDR3 nucleotides read TGTGCCAGCAGCTTGGTGCAAGGTGGGGAAGGGGCCTACGAGCAGTACTTC. Translating gives CASSLVQGGEGAYEQYF.

In this sample, this clonotype turned up a few times. The chain carries TRBV7-2 and TRBJ1-5; a weak D match, TRBD1 (5 bases). This CDR3 contains 14 residues. CDR1 SGHTA and CDR2 FQGNSA come from the germline V gene. Trimming left V 4 bases short and J 8 bases short, with 15 bases between. This CDR3 is CASSSPQVSEPQHF. The CDR3 DNA sequence: TGTGCCAGCAGCTCTCCACAGGTATCCGAGCCCCAGCATTTT.

The rearrangement links TRBV19 to TRBJ2-1, with a possible D match to TRBD2 (6 bases). With 6 bases removed from V and 10 bases from J, the gap between germline ends came to 16 bases. This CDR3 spans 13 amino acids. CDR1 and CDR2 (germline): LNHDA, SQIVND (reference sequence). The chain's CDR3 is CASSIRPGGEQFF. The CDR3 DNA reads TGTGCCAGTAGCATTCGCCCAGGAGGGGAGCAGTTCTTC.

This clonotype is labeled as medium-sized (0.01 to 0.1%). The J gene is TRBJ1-6, the V gene TRBV25-1; D call uncertain. This CDR3 has 13 amino acids. The germline V gene has CDR1 MGHDK and CDR2 SYGVNS. Deletions cut 4 bases from V and 6 bases from J, with 7 bases between. CDR3 bases: TGTGCCAGCAGTGTCAGCACTAATTCACCCCTCCACTTT. Amino acids: CASSVSTNSPLHF.

This clonotype has only a few counts. The chain carries TRBV24-1 and TRBJ2-7; 10 bases agree with TRBD2. Looked up from germline, CDR1 is KGHDR and CDR2 is SFDVKD. Trimming took 6 bases from V and 2 from J; bases not matched to a gene: 9. The CDR3 length is 16 residues. The CDR3 sequence: CATSSGRARSPYEQYF. In nucleotides, the CDR3 is TGTGCCACCAGTAGCGGGAGGGCAAGATCCCCCTACGAGCAGTACTTC.

The chain employs TRBV2 and TRBJ2-5; 10 positions match TRBD2. J lost 2 bases, V lost 7 bases, and 7 bases had no gene match. CDR1 is SNHLY, CDR2 FYNNEI, per germline. This CDR3 has 15 residues. In DNA, the CDR3 is TGTGCCAGCAAGAAGACTAGCGGGCCACAAGAGACCCAGTACTTC. It specifies CASKKTSGPQETQYF.